These 16 T cell receptor beta chains were all obtained from the same sample, sequenced in a study of control samples from healthy donors and cancer patients. This table comes from immunoSEQ multiplex PCR, and its TCRdb copy is limited to in-frame clones, with some not included. In the table there are approximately 30,000 clones, roughly 95% of which are singletons. Sequenced input: blood. Receptors originate from a man aged 55 to 70 in good health.

The chain is built from TRBV11-2 and TRBJ2-2; tentative D call: TRBD2 (5 bases). V was shortened by 5 bases and J by 5 bases, with 9 bases between the two germline ends. The CDR3 is 13 residues long. Germline V gene lookup returns CDR1 SGHAT and CDR2 FQNNGV. CDR3 in amino acids: CASSLRGTGELFF. The DNA of the CDR3 is TGTGCCAGCAGCCTCCGCGGGACCGGGGAGCTGTTTTTT.

This clone appeared once. The rearrangement joins TRBV7-9 to TRBJ2-6, with TRBD1 matching over 7 bases. V gave up 11 bases and J gave up 4 bases; unmatched junction bases: 5. This CDR3 has 13 amino acids. CDR1 is SEHNR and CDR2 is FQNEAQ in the germline V gene (reference sequence). The CDR3 DNA sequence: TGTGCCCTGAGGGGGCTCGGGGCCAACGTCCTGACTTTC. Amino acids: CALRGLGANVLTF.

This chain joins TRBV11-2 and TRBJ2-7, with a possible D match to TRBD1 (5 bases). CDR1 and CDR2 from the germline V gene are SGHAT and FQNNGV. The CDR3 consists of 15 residues. The V end lost 2 bases, the J end lost 2 bases, and 13 bases lay between the germline ends. The CDR3 bases are TGTGCCAGCAGCTTAAGCCAGGGATCCGCCTACGAGCAGTACTTC. This translates into CASSLSQGSAYEQYF.

This clone was recorded once. The V call is TRBV19, the J call TRBJ1-1; possibly TRBD1 for D (5 bases). The V end lost 8 bases, the J end lost 1 base, and 11 bases lay between the germline ends. CDR1 is LNHDA, CDR2 SQIVND, per germline (reference sequence). The CDR3 length is 13 residues. In DNA, the CDR3 is TGTGCCAGTCAGATTCAGGGGAACACTGAAGCTTTCTTT. It yields the protein CASQIQGNTEAFF. Supplemented by reference TRBV19 and TRBJ1-1, the full variable domain reads DGGITQSPKYLFRKEGQNVTLSCEQNLNHDAMYWYRQDPGQGLRLIYYSQIVNDFQKGDIAEGYSVSREKKESFPLTVTSAQKNPTAFYLCASQIQGNTEAFFGQGTRLTVV.

V and J are TRBV5-6 and TRBJ1-2; D unresolved. V was shortened by 6 bases and J by 6 bases, with 15 bases between the two germline ends. Germline lookup yields CDR1 SGHDT and CDR2 YYEEEE. This CDR3 has 13 amino acids. The CDR3 reads CASTPRRANGYTF. For the CDR3, the DNA is TGTGCCAGCACGCCCCGGAGGGCGAATGGCTACACCTTC. Variable domain in full (rest from reference TRBV5-6 and TRBJ1-2): DAGVTQSPTHLIKTRGQQVTLRCSPKSGHDTVSWYQQALGQGPQFIFQYYEEEERQRGNFPDRFSGHQFPNYSSELNVNALLLGDSALYLCASTPRRANGYTFGSGTRLTVV.

V is TRBV24-1 and J is TRBJ1-5; 9 nucleotides align to TRBD1. The junction had 5 bases not matched to a gene; V was cut back by 7 bases and J by 2 bases. Germline values: CDR1 KGHDR, CDR2 SFDVKD. The CDR3 length is 15 residues. CDR3 coding DNA: TGTGCCACCAGCCGGACAGGGGATGGCAATCAGCCCCAGCATTTT. Translated, it gives CATSRTGDGNQPQHF.

The gene calls are TRBV2 and TRBJ1-1; D gene uncertain. The CDR3 spans 14 residues. CDR1 and CDR2 (germline): SNHLY, FYNNEI. V lost 7 bases, J lost 5 bases, and 17 bases lay in between. In nucleotides, the CDR3 is TGTGCCAGCAAAGGGTCCTCGTTGAGGACTGAAGCTTTCTTT. Its protein product is CASKGSSLRTEAFF.

The V and J genes are TRBV5-1 and TRBJ1-2; unclear D gene. Germline CDR1 and CDR2: SGHRS and YFSETQ. This CDR3 has 15 residues. V lost 1 base, J lost 4 bases, and 14 bases lay in between. This chain's CDR3 is CASSLFGEKGYGYTF. The CDR3 DNA reads TGCGCCAGCAGCTTGTTCGGGGAAAAAGGCTATGGCTACACCTTC.

This rearrangement joins TRBV5-1 to TRBJ1-1; no reliable D call. The germline CDR1 and CDR2 sequences are SGHRS and YFSETQ. The CDR3 has 14 residues. Trimming pared 0 bases from V and 3 bases from J, leaving 9 bases between. Written as DNA, the CDR3 is TGCGCCAGCAGCTTGGGACACGGAGACACTGAAGCTTTCTTT. It specifies CASSLGHGDTEAFF. The full variable domain, its missing parts supplied by reference TRBV5-1 and TRBJ1-1, is KAGVTQTPRYLIKTRGQQVTLSCSPISGHRSVSWYQQTPGQGLQFLFEYFSETQRNKGNFPGRFSGRQFSNSRSEMNVSTLELGDSALYLCASSLGHGDTEAFFGQGTRLTVV.

This clone was picked up one time. The chain couples TRBV5-6 to TRBJ1-1; 9 bases fit TRBD1. The V segment lost 4 bases and the J segment 11 bases; nucleotides outside the gene matches: 12. The V gene's germline CDR1 is SGHDT and CDR2 YYEEEE. CDR3 length equals 14 residues. The CDR3 nucleotides are TGTGCCAGCAGCCCATGGGACAGGGTAGTGGTGGCTTTCTTT. Encoded protein: CASSPWDRVVVAFF.

The chain is built from TRBV7-9 and TRBJ2-4; possible D gene TRBD2, 5 bases. Deletions cut 4 bases from V and 6 bases from J, with 16 bases between. Germline loops: CDR1 SEHNR, CDR2 FQNEAQ (reference sequence). The length of the CDR3 is 15 residues. CDR3 region: CASSSPWGGGNIQYF. In DNA, the CDR3 is TGTGCCAGCAGCTCCCCTTGGGGTGGAGGAAACATTCAGTACTTC. Complete variable domain (other parts from reference TRBV7-9 and TRBJ2-4): DTGVSQNPRHKITKRGQNVTFRCDPISEHNRLYWYRQTLGQGPEFLTYFQNEAQLEKSRLLSDRFSAERPKGSFSTLEIQRTEQGDSAMYLCASSSPWGGGNIQYFGAGTRLSVL.

The chain is built from TRBV6-1 and TRBJ2-7; 10 nucleotides match TRBD1. Germline loops: CDR1 MNHNS, CDR2 SASEGT. This CDR3 is 14 amino acids long. The junction had 10 bases not matched to a gene; V was cut back by 7 bases and J by 7 bases. The CDR3 sequence: CASKRDRGLGEQYF. The CDR3 coding sequence is TGTGCCAGCAAACGGGACAGGGGCCTCGGGGAGCAGTACTTC.

This rearrangement joins TRBV10-3 to TRBJ2-1, with 9 bases fitting TRBD1. Germline values: CDR1 ENHRY, CDR2 SYGVKD. V lost 2 bases, J lost 6 bases, and 11 bases stayed unmatched. This CDR3 has 17 amino acids. Here the CDR3 reads CAISEGLGTGITNEQFF. CDR3 bases: TGTGCCATCAGTGAGGGTTTGGGGACAGGGATAACCAATGAGCAGTTCTTC.

J is TRBJ1-6 and V is TRBV19; perhaps TRBD1 as D (5 bases). CDR1 is LNHDA, CDR2 SQIVND, per germline (reference sequence). V was cut by 2 bases and J by 10 bases, with 12 bases left in between. The CDR3 has 14 residues. The CDR3 region is CASSIQGSGSPLHF. CDR3 nucleotide sequence: TGTGCCAGTAGTATACAGGGAAGCGGGTCACCCCTCCACTTT.

J is TRBJ1-1 and V is TRBV5-1, with D perhaps matching TRBD1 (5 bases). Germline V gene sequence: CDR1 SGHRS, CDR2 YFSETQ. Trimming removed 5 bases from V and 0 bases from J, with 14 bases in between. The CDR3 runs to 15 residues. CDR3 region: CASRRQPELNTEAFF. CDR3 in DNA: TGCGCCAGCAGAAGACAGCCTGAGCTGAACACTGAAGCTTTCTTT.

A word on this clone: The junction does not match germline at one end; this may be a read error. The V and J genes are TRBV19 and TRBJ2-6; 7 positions match TRBD2. Looked up from germline, CDR1 is LNHDA and CDR2 is SQIVND (reference sequence). This CDR3 contains 18 residues. CDR3: CARSWGGDFLSGANVLTF. Here the CDR3 DNA reads TGTGCCCGTAGCTGGGGGGGGGATTTCCTCTCTGGGGCCAACGTCCTGACTTTC.